This T cell receptor beta chain was sequenced for a study of control samples from healthy donors and cancer patients. The CDR3 loop spans 14 amino acids. V dropped 5 bases and J dropped 9; count of bases not matched to a gene: 4. The germline V gene has CDR1 SGHTA and CDR2 FQGTGA. Clones were read by immunoSEQ multiplex PCR, and TCRdb kept only the in-frame ones, dropping some. The data contain over 150,000 clones, roughly 95% of them singletons. This TCR derives from a woman in her 30s in good health. J is TRBJ1-6 and V is TRBV7-3, with 10 bases that match TRBD1. The sequenced sample consisted of blood. The CDR3 DNA sequence: TGTGCCAGCAGCCGGGACAGGGGAGCTTCACCCCTCCACTTT. It translates to CASSRDRGASPLHF.